This entry lists 32 T cell receptor beta chains sequenced from one sample in a study of blood T cell repertoires in COVID-19. Libraries were prepared by immunoSEQ multiplex PCR; TCRdb keeps only in-frame clonotypes and omits some of them. The sample shows around 300,000 clones, 86% of them seen only once. Sequencing was carried out using peripheral blood. These receptors all come from a woman in her 30s with active or convalescent COVID-19.

This chain uses TRBV7-3 with TRBJ2-7; D is perhaps TRBD2 (6 bases). V dropped 5 bases and J dropped 4 bases, with 15 bases sitting between them. In germline, CDR1 is SGHTA, CDR2 FQGTGA. This CDR3 is built from 14 residues. CDR3 sequence reads: CASSQTAGRYEQYF. DNA of the CDR3: TGTGCCAGCAGCCAAACGGCAGGGAGGTACGAGCAGTACTTC.

In the case of this clone: Distinct nucleotide sequences in the sample also encode this CDR3. The chain is built from TRBV9 and TRBJ1-1; D might be TRBD1 (5 bases). Germline V lookup: CDR1 SGDLS, CDR2 YYNGEE. Trimming took 1 base from V and 1 from J, leaving 8 bases between them. CDR3 length equals 14 residues. CDR3 residues: CASSVQGANTEAFF. The CDR3 region has the DNA TGTGCCAGCAGCGTACAGGGTGCGAACACTGAAGCTTTCTTT.

The J gene is TRBJ2-1, the V gene TRBV10-3, with 11 nucleotides matching TRBD2. Germline V gene sequence: CDR1 ENHRY, CDR2 SYGVKD. Trimming at V came to 5 bases and at J to 6 bases, leaving 6 bases not matched to a gene. The CDR3 length is 15 residues. The CDR3: CAISPTSGVGNEQFF. DNA for the CDR3: TGTGCCATCAGTCCGACTAGCGGGGTTGGCAATGAGCAGTTCTTC.

The chain employs TRBV7-2 and TRBJ2-7; the match to TRBD1 covers 9 bases. The trim removed 4 bases at V and 3 bases at J, leaving 7 bases unmatched. CDR1 is SGHTA, CDR2 FQGNSA, per germline. The CDR3 extends over 15 amino acids. The CDR3 spells CASSSLDRGYYEQYF. CDR3 sequence (DNA): TGTGCCAGCAGCTCCCTGGACAGGGGATACTACGAGCAGTACTTC.

V gene TRBV6-6 combines with J gene TRBJ2-7; D might be TRBD2 (6 bases). Germline V CDR1 and CDR2: MNHNY, SVGAGI (reference sequence). V lost 6 bases and J lost 4, with 16 bases in between. The CDR3 runs to 14 residues. The CDR3 spells CASSSLALGYEQYF. CDR3 nucleotide sequence: TGTGCCAGCAGCTCTCTAGCGCTGGGGTACGAGCAGTACTTC.

The genes are TRBV7-9 and TRBJ2-3, with D possibly matching TRBD2 (6 bases). V was clipped by 4 bases and J by 4 bases, with 21 bases between them. Germline V gene data show CDR1 as SEHNR and CDR2 as FQNEAQ (reference sequence). The length of the CDR3 is 17 residues. CDR3 sequence (DNA): TGTGCCAGCAGCTCGTCGTACGGGGGAATTAAGTCAGATACGCAGTATTTT. It yields the protein CASSSSYGGIKSDTQYF.

The rearrangement joins TRBV9 to TRBJ1-4, with D unresolved. CDR1 and CDR2 (germline): SGDLS, YYNGEE. The length of the CDR3 is 14 residues. V was cut by 3 bases and J by 5 bases, with 11 bases left in between. The CDR3 sequence is CASSGRESNEKLFF. CDR3 coding DNA: TGTGCCAGCAGCGGCCGGGAGAGCAATGAAAAACTGTTTTTT.

V usage is TRBV6-6 and J usage is TRBJ1-1; D is possibly TRBD1 (5 bases). The CDR3 has 14 residues. Germline CDR1 and CDR2: MNHNY and SVGAGI (reference sequence). Trimming cost V 2 bases and J 3 bases, with 10 bases left between them. CDR3 sequence reads: CASSYGPGYTEAFF. In DNA, the CDR3 is TGTGCCAGCAGTTACGGACCAGGGTACACTGAAGCTTTCTTT.

The V and J genes are TRBV18 and TRBJ1-1; D might be TRBD1 (5 bases). V lost 3 bases and J 4 bases, leaving 18 bases between the germline ends. Germline assignment: CDR1 KGHSH and CDR2 LQKENI. This CDR3 comprises 16 residues. As DNA, the CDR3 is TGTGCCAGCTCACCTTTAGAGGGGTCGCGGGGCACTGAAGCTTTCTTT. This gives the protein CASSPLEGSRGTEAFF. The whole variable domain, remainder taken from reference TRBV18 and TRBJ1-1, is NAGVMQNPRHLVRRRGQEARLRCSPMKGHSHVYWYRQLPEEGLKFMVYLQKENIIDESGMPKERFSAEFPKEGPSILRIQQVVRGDSAAYFCASSPLEGSRGTEAFFGQGTRLTVV.

This clone was seen once. The chain joins TRBV5-1 to TRBJ1-1, with D tentatively TRBD1 (5 bases). CDR3 size: 17 residues. Germline lookup yields CDR1 SGHRS and CDR2 YFSETQ. The V end lost 0 bases, the J end lost 0 bases, and 15 bases lay between the germline ends. In nucleotides, the CDR3 is TGCGCCAGCAGCTTGGTCTCGGGGGTATCTTTGAACACTGAAGCTTTCTTT. As protein: CASSLVSGVSLNTEAFF.

This rearrangement joins TRBV28 to TRBJ1-3; D unresolved. Germline CDR1 and CDR2: MDHEN and SYDVKM. Trimming removed 11 bases from V and 3 bases from J, with 5 bases in between. The CDR3 length is 10 residues. The DNA of the CDR3 is TGTGCCGCGGGTGGAAACACCATATATTTT. Protein: CAAGGNTIYF.

The chain joins TRBV21-1 to TRBJ2-3; the table's D call, TRBD1, has no DNA check behind it. TRBV21-1 is a pseudogene locus. The CDR3 sequence is 18 residues long. The CDR3 region has the DNA TGTGCCAGCAGCAAATGGGACACCTCCAAATGGTTCACAGATACGCAGTATTTT. It is translated as CASSKWDTSKWFTDTQYF.

The chain is built from TRBV19 and TRBJ1-4, with 11 bases aligning to TRBD1. V lost 10 bases and J lost 8; bases outside the gene matches: 15. Germline assignment: CDR1 LNHDA and CDR2 SQIVND (reference sequence). There are 16 residues in the CDR3. The CDR3 reads CATRGQGANRREKLFF. DNA for the CDR3: TGTGCCACCCGAGGACAGGGGGCGAATCGGCGAGAAAAACTGTTTTTT.

The sample holds a few counts of this clone. The chain employs TRBV5-6 and TRBJ1-4; TRBD1 agrees at 8 bases. Germline values: CDR1 SGHDT, CDR2 YYEEEE. The V and J ends lost 4 bases and 8 bases, in that order; junction bases with no gene match: 10. This CDR3 comprises 15 residues. The CDR3: CASSDQQGVEEKLFF. The CDR3 nucleotides are TGTGCCAGCAGCGATCAACAGGGGGTGGAGGAAAAACTGTTTTTT.

This chain connects TRBV28 to TRBJ2-3, with D possibly TRBD1 on 6 matching bases. This CDR3 spans 16 amino acids. Germline-derived CDR1 and CDR2 are MDHEN and SYDVKM. The ends were cut back, 5 bases at V and 3 bases at J, with 18 bases in the middle. The CDR3 DNA reads as TGTGCCAGCAGTCGGGACACCCTTGTGGGGACAGATACGCAGTATTTT. Its translation is CASSRDTLVGTDTQYF. The whole variable domain, remainder taken from reference TRBV28 and TRBJ2-3, is DVKVTQSSRYLVKRTGEKVFLECVQDMDHENMFWYRQDPGLGLRLIYFSYDVKMKEKGDIPEGYSVSREKKERFSLILESASTNQTSMYLCASSRDTLVGTDTQYFGPGTRLTVL.

The V gene is TRBV19, the J gene TRBJ1-3; a possible D gene is TRBD1 (6 bases). This CDR3 has 13 residues. V was cut by 7 bases and J by 4 bases, with 11 bases left in between. The germline gives CDR1 LNHDA, CDR2 SQIVND (reference sequence). The CDR3 loop is CASMWGRGNTIYF. Here the CDR3 DNA reads TGTGCCAGTATGTGGGGGCGAGGAAACACCATATATTTT.

This sequence joins TRBV6-2 or TRBV6-3 and TRBJ1-2, with D perhaps TRBD1 (5 bases). CDR3 length: 17 amino acids. Trimming removed 5 bases from V and 3 bases from J, with 22 bases in between. The germline V gene encodes CDR1 MNHEY and CDR2 SVGEGT. CDR3 nucleotide sequence: TGTGCCAGCAGTCAGGGACTTTCCAGTCGGCGGGACTATGGCTACACCTTC. Translating it yields CASSQGLSSRRDYGYTF.

The chain employs TRBV28 and TRBJ1-1; 7 positions match TRBD1. Germline V CDR1 and CDR2: MDHEN, SYDVKM. This CDR3 spans 17 amino acids. After removal of 5 bases from V and 1 base from J, the junction contained 13 bases not matched to a gene. The CDR3 loop is CASSPSIPGTANTEAFF. CDR3 bases: TGTGCCAGCAGTCCTAGCATTCCCGGGACAGCGAACACTGAAGCTTTCTTT. Looking up the rest from reference TRBV28 and TRBJ1-1 gives the full variable domain: DVKVTQSSRYLVKRTGEKVFLECVQDMDHENMFWYRQDPGLGLRLIYFSYDVKMKEKGDIPEGYSVSREKKERFSLILESASTNQTSMYLCASSPSIPGTANTEAFFGQGTRLTVV.

V usage is TRBV30 and J usage is TRBJ1-1, with TRBD1 as a possible D gene (5 bases). Germline-derived CDR1 and CDR2 are GTSNPN and SVGIG (reference sequence). The CDR3 sequence is 12 residues long. The germline V and J ends were trimmed by 7 bases and 5 bases, with 14 bases remaining between them. The CDR3 sequence is CAYMGGWTEAFF. CDR3 sequence (DNA): TGTGCCTATATGGGGGGGTGGACTGAAGCTTTCTTT.

The chain recombines TRBV30 with TRBJ2-2; 8 nucleotides agree with TRBD2. The CDR3 length is 16 residues. V lost 1 base and J lost 8; bases outside the gene matches: 12. Germline CDR1 reads GTSNPN; CDR2 reads SVGIG (reference sequence). DNA of the CDR3: TGTGCCTGGAGTGCAGCGGGACTAGTCTCGGCGGGGGAGCTGTTTTTT. Its translation: CAWSAAGLVSAGELFF.

This rearrangement joins TRBV28 to TRBJ1-5; no clear D gene. Trimming pared 2 bases from V and 2 bases from J, leaving 4 bases between. The germline V gene has CDR1 MDHEN and CDR2 SYDVKM. CDR3 size: 13 residues. CDR3 amino acids: CASSLLGNQPQHF. The CDR3 nucleotides read TGTGCCAGCAGTTTACTAGGCAATCAGCCCCAGCATTTT.

This chain joins TRBV5-1 and TRBJ2-3, with 10 bases fitting TRBD1. CDR3 length: 14 amino acids. With 4 bases clipped from V and 6 bases from J, the junction kept 5 bases outside the gene matches. Germline V gene lookup returns CDR1 SGHRS and CDR2 YFSETQ. The CDR3 nucleotides read TGCGCCAGCAGCGCCCGGACAGGGGGTGATACGCAGTATTTT. This gives the protein CASSARTGGDTQYF.

In its sample, this clone was seen once. This sequence joins TRBV28 and TRBJ1-3; TRBD1 might be the D (6 bases). This CDR3 spans 14 amino acids. Trimming pared 6 bases from V and 4 bases from J, leaving 13 bases between. The germline V gene encodes CDR1 MDHEN and CDR2 SYDVKM. The CDR3 reads CASRSTGWGNTIYF. In DNA, the CDR3 is TGTGCCAGCAGGAGCACAGGGTGGGGAAACACCATATATTTT. Full variable domain (rest looked up from reference TRBV28 and TRBJ1-3): DVKVTQSSRYLVKRTGEKVFLECVQDMDHENMFWYRQDPGLGLRLIYFSYDVKMKEKGDIPEGYSVSREKKERFSLILESASTNQTSMYLCASRSTGWGNTIYFGEGSWLTVV.

The chain is built from TRBV19 and TRBJ2-4; D is unclear. Germline CDR1 and CDR2: LNHDA and SQIVND (reference sequence). This CDR3 spans 16 amino acids. Deletions cut 5 bases from V and 4 bases from J, with 18 bases between. The CDR3 region has the DNA TGTGCCAGTAGTTCTCCGAGTTCGTTACAGAAAAACATTCAGTACTTC. Encoded protein: CASSSPSSLQKNIQYF.

The J gene is TRBJ1-1, the V gene TRBV6-4; D not certain. The CDR3 contains 13 residues. The V end lost 5 bases, the J end lost 2 bases, and 9 bases lay between the germline ends. Germline CDR1 is MRHNA and CDR2 is SNTAGT. For the CDR3, the DNA is TGTGCCAGCAGTACACACCAAAACACTGAAGCTTTCTTT. This sequence encodes CASSTHQNTEAFF.

The chain employs TRBV7-2 and TRBJ2-4, with D uncertain. Per germline, CDR1 SGHTA and CDR2 FQGNSA. V lost 5 bases, J lost 0 bases, and 11 bases lay in between. The CDR3 has 15 residues. The CDR3 loop reads CASSPQSLAKNIQYF. The CDR3 DNA follows: TGTGCCAGCAGCCCACAGTCCCTAGCCAAAAACATTCAGTACTTC.

This sequence joins TRBV5-1 and TRBJ2-7; 10 bases agree with TRBD1. Losses at the gene ends were 0 bases for V and 5 bases for J; bases not matched to a gene: 5. The CDR3 extends over 15 amino acids. The V gene's germline CDR1 is SGHRS and CDR2 YFSETQ. As DNA, the CDR3 is TGCGCCAGCAGCTTGGAGGGGACAGGGGTACACGAGCAGTACTTC. Translated: CASSLEGTGVHEQYF.

The chain links TRBV18 to TRBJ2-1, with a tentative D call TRBD2 (5 bases). Trimming pared 6 bases from V and 5 bases from J, leaving 20 bases between. Germline CDR1 KGHSH, CDR2 LQKENI. The CDR3 totals 16 residues. The CDR3 DNA is TGTGCCAGCTCGTCCCATATGGCGGGTTACAACAATGAGCAGTTCTTC. This codes for CASSSHMAGYNNEQFF.

This clone was found once. For the CDR3, the DNA is TGTGCCAGCAGTGCGGCGCGGGGGGGCAGGGATACGCAGTATTTT. Its translation: CASSAARGGRDTQYF. V is TRBV2 and J is TRBJ2-3; 9 bases are a match to TRBD2. V shed 4 bases and J 6 bases; nucleotides not matched to a gene: 8. Germline-derived CDR1 and CDR2 are SNHLY and FYNNEI. The CDR3 contains 15 residues.

V and J are TRBV7-6 and TRBJ1-2; D ambiguous. The V end was cut by 5 bases, the J end by 6 bases, with 22 bases between. Germline CDR1 reads SGHVS; CDR2 reads FNYEAQ. The length of the CDR3 is 16 residues. The CDR3 DNA is TGTGCCAGCAGCGACCCGGGAGCGAAAAACGGGGATGGCTACACCTTC. It translates to CASSDPGAKNGDGYTF.

V is TRBV4-3 and J is TRBJ2-4, with TRBD2 as a possible D gene (5 bases). V was pared by 0 bases and J by 0 bases, with 9 bases between. The germline V gene encodes CDR1 LGHNA and CDR2 YSLEER. CDR3 length: 16 amino acids. DNA for the CDR3: TGCGCCAGCAGCCAAGATGCTCGGGGAGCCAAAAACATTCAGTACTTC. It codes for CASSQDARGAKNIQYF.

The rearrangement joins TRBV5-8 to TRBJ2-7, with D uncertain. The CDR3 is 11 amino acids. Germline CDR1 SGHTS, CDR2 YDEGEE. V gave up 0 bases and J gave up 5 bases, with 3 bases separating them. The chain's CDR3 is CASSLANEQYF. The CDR3 region has the DNA TGTGCCAGCAGCTTGGCCAACGAGCAGTACTTC.